The rows below give T cell receptor beta chains drawn from one sample of a study of chemoradiotherapy in HPV16-positive cancers. Here immunoSEQ multiplex PCR was the method, and the copy in TCRdb shows in-frame clones only, minus some. The sample yields fewer than 10,000 clones, about 89% seen once. The sequencing used blood, collected from a patient who underwent chemoradiotherapy. Receptor source: a human donor with HPV-associated anogenital cancer. The CDR3 runs from the conserved cysteine through the conserved F or W. D genes are given only for firm matches. Some rows have no size entry. The others give once, few or many, or a class for an expanded clone.

CDR3aa: CIRRLMNTEAFF; CDR3nt: TGTATACGGAGGCTCATGAACACTGAAGCTTTCTTT; d_gene: .; abundance: .; j_gene: TRBJ1-1; v_gene: TRBV25-1; len: 12
CDR3aa: CASSLGTGSNSGNTIYF; CDR3nt: TGTGCCAGCAGCTTGGGGACAGGGTCCAACTCTGGAAACACCATATATTTT; d_gene: TRBD1; abundance: .; j_gene: TRBJ1-3; v_gene: TRBV5-4; len: 17
CDR3aa: CASSQLGLMNTEAFF; CDR3nt: TGTGCCAGCAGCCAATTAGGGCTTATGAACACTGAAGCTTTCTTT; d_gene: .; abundance: .; j_gene: TRBJ1-1; v_gene: TRBV5-5; len: 15
CDR3aa: CASSLYYSQGMNTEAFF; CDR3nt: TGTGCCAGCAGTCTATACTATTCACAGGGGATGAACACTGAAGCTTTCTTT; d_gene: TRBD1; abundance: once; j_gene: TRBJ1-1; v_gene: TRBV27; len: 17
CDR3aa: CASTLSGTTNEKLFF; CDR3nt: TGTGCCAGCACCCTCTCAGGGACGACTAATGAAAAACTGTTTTTT; d_gene: .; abundance: .; j_gene: TRBJ1-4; v_gene: TRBV27; len: 15
CDR3aa: CASRGEGSSYNSPLHF; CDR3nt: TGTGCCAGCAGAGGGGAAGGGAGCTCCTATAATTCACCCCTCCACTTT; d_gene: .; abundance: .; j_gene: TRBJ1-6; v_gene: TRBV2; len: 16
CDR3aa: CASFRDRGTTGELFF; CDR3nt: TGTGCCAGCTTCCGGGACAGGGGGACAACCGGGGAGCTGTTTTTT; d_gene: TRBD1; abundance: .; j_gene: TRBJ2-2; v_gene: TRBV18; len: 15
CDR3aa: CASTSDNYGYTF; CDR3nt: TGCGCCAGCACTTCAGATAACTATGGCTACACCTTC; d_gene: .; abundance: .; j_gene: TRBJ1-2; v_gene: TRBV5-1; len: 12
CDR3aa: CASSLVTNSPLHF; CDR3nt: TGTGCCAGCAGCTTAGTTACGAATTCACCCCTCCACTTT; d_gene: .; abundance: .; j_gene: TRBJ1-6; v_gene: TRBV7-2; len: 13
CDR3aa: CASSLGSGGAYNEQFF; CDR3nt: TGTGCCAGCAGCTTGGGAAGCGGGGGGGCTTACAATGAGCAGTTCTTC; d_gene: TRBD2; abundance: .; j_gene: TRBJ2-1; v_gene: TRBV5-4; len: 16
CDR3aa: CASRKGGLETQYF; CDR3nt: TGCGCCAGCAGAAAGGGGGGTTTAGAGACCCAGTACTTC; d_gene: .; abundance: .; j_gene: TRBJ2-5; v_gene: TRBV5-1; len: 13
CDR3aa: CASSLETGTRNEKLFF; CDR3nt: TGCGCCAGCAGCTTGGAGACCGGGACAAGAAATGAAAAACTGTTTTTT; d_gene: .; abundance: .; j_gene: TRBJ1-4; v_gene: TRBV5-1; len: 16
CDR3aa: CASSPLAGDSDTQYF; CDR3nt: TGTGCCAGCAGCCCTCTAGCGGGGGATTCAGATACGCAGTATTTT; d_gene: TRBD2; abundance: .; j_gene: TRBJ2-3; v_gene: TRBV4-2; len: 15
CDR3aa: CASSDAGSNSPLHF; CDR3nt: TGTGCCAGCAGCGACGCAGGGTCGAATTCACCCCTCCACTTT; d_gene: .; abundance: .; j_gene: TRBJ1-6; v_gene: TRBV9; len: 14
CDR3aa: CASSSGRNTEAFF; CDR3nt: TGTGCCAGCAGCAGCGGGAGGAACACTGAAGCTTTCTTT; d_gene: .; abundance: .; j_gene: TRBJ1-1; v_gene: TRBV7-2; len: 13
CDR3aa: CASSPIRLGGDTEAFF; CDR3nt: TGTGCCAGCTCACCAATCAGATTAGGGGGGGACACTGAAGCTTTCTTT; d_gene: .; abundance: .; j_gene: TRBJ1-1; v_gene: TRBV18; len: 16
CDR3aa: CASSLGLAGDTSTDTQYF; CDR3nt: TGCGCCAGCAGCTTGGGTCTAGCGGGGGACACAAGCACAGATACGCAGTATTTT; d_gene: TRBD2; abundance: .; j_gene: TRBJ2-3; v_gene: TRBV5-1; len: 18
CDR3aa: CASSYSGARNEKLFF; CDR3nt: TGTGCCAGCAGTTACTCGGGAGCCAGGAATGAAAAACTGTTTTTT; d_gene: .; abundance: .; j_gene: TRBJ1-4; v_gene: TRBV6-5; len: 15
CDR3aa: CASSYSGAPYNEQFF; CDR3nt: TGTGCCAGCAGTTACTCCGGGGCCCCGTACAATGAGCAGTTCTTC; d_gene: .; abundance: once; j_gene: TRBJ2-1; v_gene: TRBV6-5; len: 15
CDR3aa: CASSARDRVPNNEQFF; CDR3nt: TGTGCCAGCAGTGCCCGGGACAGGGTTCCCAACAATGAGCAGTTCTTC; d_gene: TRBD1; abundance: .; j_gene: TRBJ2-1; v_gene: TRBV6-1; len: 16
CDR3aa: CASSLQNTEAFF; CDR3nt: TGTGCCAGCAGCCTCCAGAACACTGAAGCTTTCTTT; d_gene: .; abundance: .; j_gene: TRBJ1-1; v_gene: TRBV6-6; len: 12
CDR3aa: CASSEEGIEGNTIYF; CDR3nt: TGTGCCAGCAGTGAGGAGGGAATAGAAGGAAACACCATATATTTT; d_gene: .; abundance: .; j_gene: TRBJ1-3; v_gene: TRBV2; len: 15
CDR3aa: CASSTTELGTQYF; CDR3nt: TGTGCCAGCAGTACCACAGAGTTAGGGACCCAGTACTTC; d_gene: .; abundance: .; j_gene: TRBJ2-5; v_gene: TRBV6-1; len: 13
CDR3aa: CASSIRMGSGELFF; CDR3nt: TGTGCCAGTAGTATCAGGATGGGTTCCGGGGAGCTGTTTTTT; d_gene: .; abundance: .; j_gene: TRBJ2-2; v_gene: TRBV19; len: 14
CDR3aa: CASSSVPSGGAQTDTQYF; CDR3nt: TGTGCCAGCAGCTCGGTCCCTAGCGGGGGGGCTCAGACAGATACGCAGTATTTT; d_gene: TRBD2; abundance: .; j_gene: TRBJ2-3; v_gene: TRBV5-4; len: 18
CDR3aa: CSPYSRAGGVETQYF; CDR3nt: TGCAGCCCTTACTCCCGAGCGGGGGGTGTGGAGACCCAGTACTTC; d_gene: TRBD2; abundance: .; j_gene: TRBJ2-5; v_gene: TRBV29-1; len: 15
CDR3aa: CASSGVWGANGYTF; CDR3nt: TGTGCCAGCAGCGGGGTGTGGGGGGCGAATGGCTACACCTTC; d_gene: .; abundance: .; j_gene: TRBJ1-2; v_gene: TRBV9; len: 14
CDR3aa: CATTRIAGAYEQYF; CDR3nt: TGTGCCACGACGCGTATAGCGGGGGCCTACGAGCAGTACTTC; d_gene: TRBD2; abundance: .; j_gene: TRBJ2-7; v_gene: TRBV10-3; len: 14
CDR3aa: CASSLDRWSSYEQYF; CDR3nt: TGTGCCAGCAGCTTGGACAGGTGGAGCTCCTACGAGCAGTACTTC; d_gene: .; abundance: .; j_gene: TRBJ2-7; v_gene: TRBV5-4; len: 15
CDR3aa: CAWSVDSEAFF; CDR3nt: TGTGCCTGGAGTGTAGACAGTGAAGCTTTCTTT; d_gene: .; abundance: .; j_gene: TRBJ1-1; v_gene: TRBV30; len: 11
CDR3aa: CASSLAGGGDEQYF; CDR3nt: TGCGCCAGCAGCTTGGCTGGTGGCGGGGACGAGCAGTACTTC; d_gene: .; abundance: .; j_gene: TRBJ2-7; v_gene: TRBV5-1; len: 14
CDR3aa: CASSQDRRGALLEQFF; CDR3nt: TGTGCCAGCAGCCAAGATCGACGGGGGGCCCTCCTGGAGCAGTTCTTC; d_gene: .; abundance: .; j_gene: TRBJ2-1; v_gene: TRBV4-2; len: 16
CDR3aa: CASSLIPPLHF; CDR3nt: TGTGCCAGCAGTTTAATACCACCCCTCCACTTT; d_gene: .; abundance: .; j_gene: TRBJ1-6; v_gene: TRBV6-5; len: 11
CDR3aa: CAWTNKAGTRRFNTQYF; CDR3nt: TGTGCCTGGACTAACAAGGCGGGGACTAGACGATTTAATACGCAGTATTTT; d_gene: TRBD2; abundance: .; j_gene: TRBJ2-3; v_gene: TRBV30; len: 17
CDR3aa: CASSSNYEQYF; CDR3nt: TGCGCCAGCAGCTCCAACTACGAGCAGTACTTC; d_gene: .; abundance: once; j_gene: TRBJ2-7; v_gene: TRBV5-1; len: 11
CDR3aa: CASSLQGHMNEQFF; CDR3nt: TGCGCCAGCAGCTTACAGGGGCACATGAATGAGCAGTTCTTC; d_gene: TRBD1; abundance: once; j_gene: TRBJ2-1; v_gene: TRBV5-1; len: 14
CDR3aa: CASSFRLAGGQDTQYF; CDR3nt: TGTGCCAGCAGCTTCCGACTAGCGGGGGGGCAAGATACGCAGTATTTT; d_gene: TRBD2; abundance: .; j_gene: TRBJ2-3; v_gene: TRBV13; len: 16
CDR3aa: CASSWGVVRDTQYF; CDR3nt: TGTGCCAGCAGCTGGGGGGTAGTGAGGGATACGCAGTATTTT; d_gene: .; abundance: .; j_gene: TRBJ2-3; v_gene: TRBV5-6; len: 14
CDR3aa: CASSQAPGDRVGYTF; CDR3nt: TGCGCCAGCAGCCAAGCCCCCGGGGACAGGGTTGGCTACACCTTC; d_gene: TRBD1; abundance: .; j_gene: TRBJ1-2; v_gene: TRBV4-3; len: 15
CDR3aa: CASSLDSSSTEAFF; CDR3nt: TGTGCCAGCAGCTTGGACAGCTCGTCCACTGAAGCTTTCTTT; d_gene: .; abundance: .; j_gene: TRBJ1-1; v_gene: TRBV5-4; len: 14
CDR3aa: CASSPTSGGNTQYF; CDR3nt: TGTGCCAGCAGCCCCACTAGCGGGGGAAATACGCAGTATTTT; d_gene: TRBD2; abundance: .; j_gene: TRBJ2-3; v_gene: TRBV7-8; len: 14
CDR3aa: CASSRVQGDEKLFF; CDR3nt: TGTGCCAGCAGTCGGGTACAGGGAGATGAAAAACTGTTTTTT; d_gene: .; abundance: .; j_gene: TRBJ1-4; v_gene: TRBV6-1; len: 14
CDR3aa: CASKAGHSPFF; CDR3nt: TGCGCCAGCAAAGCCGGACATTCGCCGTTCTTC; d_gene: .; abundance: .; j_gene: TRBJ2-1; v_gene: TRBV5-1; len: 11
CDR3aa: CASSLTGAEAFF; CDR3nt: TGTGCCAGCAGTCTAACAGGGGCTGAAGCTTTCTTT; d_gene: TRBD1; abundance: .; j_gene: TRBJ1-1; v_gene: TRBV7-8; len: 12
CDR3aa: CASGLGVGSGANVLTF; CDR3nt: TGTGCTAGTGGTTTGGGAGTGGGTTCAGGGGCCAACGTCCTGACTTTC; d_gene: .; abundance: .; j_gene: TRBJ2-6; v_gene: TRBV12-5; len: 16
CDR3aa: CASSPRQFSGNTIYF; CDR3nt: TGTGCCAGCAGTCCTCGACAGTTCTCTGGAAACACCATATATTTT; d_gene: .; abundance: .; j_gene: TRBJ1-3; v_gene: TRBV28; len: 15
CDR3aa: CALRQLRETQYF; CDR3nt: TGTGCCCTCCGACAGTTGCGAGAGACCCAGTACTTC; d_gene: .; abundance: .; j_gene: TRBJ2-5; v_gene: TRBV30; len: 12